The 8 T cell receptor beta chains below come from one sample, sequenced in a study of PD-L1 blockade in urothelial cancer. Time point noted: peripheral blood 6 weeks after treatment start. Measured with immunoSEQ multiplex PCR; TCRdb has only the in-frame clones, and not every one. Of some 48,000 clones in the sample, approximately 83% were seen once. Specimen: PBMCs, collected around atezolizumab (anti-PD-L1) treatment. The receptors shown here come from a man in his sixties with urothelial cancer.

The chain carries TRBV7-2 and TRBJ1-5; possibly TRBD1 for D (5 bases). The V and J ends lost 2 bases and 5 bases respectively, with 13 bases between them. Per germline, CDR1 SGHTA and CDR2 FQGNSA. CDR3 length: 15 amino acids. The CDR3 region has the DNA TGTGCCAGCAGCTTAATGGGGGGACCCGATCAGCCCCAGCATTTT. As protein: CASSLMGGPDQPQHF.

The V and J genes are TRBV19 and TRBJ2-5; D unclear. This CDR3 is built from 13 residues. Trimming left V 5 bases short and J 4 bases short, with 11 bases between. Germline V gene sequence: CDR1 LNHDA, CDR2 SQIVND (reference sequence). The CDR3 sequence: CASSPRNIETQYF. In DNA form, the CDR3 reads TGTGCCAGTAGTCCCAGGAACATAGAGACCCAGTACTTC.

This rearrangement joins TRBV5-4 to TRBJ2-2, with TRBD1 as a possible D gene (5 bases). Germline V gene lookup returns CDR1 SGHNT and CDR2 YYREEE (reference sequence). The germline V and J ends were trimmed by 4 bases and 3 bases, with 10 bases remaining between them. The CDR3 extends over 14 amino acids. The CDR3 region has the DNA TGTGCCAGCAGCGTCCAGGGTTACACCGGGGAGCTGTTTTTT. This encodes CASSVQGYTGELFF. The complete variable domain, with remaining parts taken from reference TRBV5-4 and TRBJ2-2, reads ETGVTQSPTHLIKTRGQQVTLRCSSQSGHNTVSWYQQALGQGPQFIFQYYREEENGRGNFPPRFSGLQFPNYSSELNVNALELDDSALYLCASSVQGYTGELFFGEGSRLTVL.

The chain combines TRBV7-2 with TRBJ1-2; D is ambiguous. Germline CDR1 is SGHTA and CDR2 is FQGNSA. The CDR3 length is 15 residues. V dropped 0 bases and J dropped 6 bases, with 14 bases sitting between them. In DNA form, the CDR3 reads TGTGCCAGCAGCTTAGCAAACGCGGTCTATAATGGCTACACCTTC. Translated, it gives CASSLANAVYNGYTF.

The chain uses TRBV13 and TRBJ1-2, with 10 bases aligning to TRBD1. V gave up 5 bases and J gave up 8 bases; unmatched junction bases: 11. CDR3 length equals 15 residues. Germline values: CDR1 PRHDT, CDR2 FYEKMQ (reference sequence). The chain's CDR3 is CASSNDRGRRVGYTF. The DNA for the CDR3 is TGTGCCAGCAGCAACGACAGGGGGCGACGGGTAGGCTACACCTTC.

This chain uses TRBV10-3 with TRBJ1-2; TRBD1 matches 9 bases. Germline V gene lookup returns CDR1 ENHRY and CDR2 SYGVKD. V lost 7 bases to trimming and J lost 8 bases; unmatched junction nucleotides: 5. The CDR3 totals 12 residues. The CDR3 reads CAITGQGIGYTF. The CDR3 DNA is TGTGCCATCACGGGACAGGGCATCGGCTACACCTTC.

This chain joins TRBV19 and TRBJ2-7, with TRBD2 matching 7 bases. V lost 2 bases and J lost 0; bases outside the gene matches: 1. This CDR3 region has 14 residues. Germline V gives CDR1 LNHDA, CDR2 SQIVND (reference sequence). The CDR3 nucleotides are TGTGCCAGTAGTATACCGGGGGGCTCCTACGAGCAGTACTTC. It encodes CASSIPGGSYEQYF.

The chain links TRBV9 to TRBJ1-2; 7 nucleotides agree with TRBD1. The V segment lost 4 bases and the J segment 4 bases; nucleotides outside the gene matches: 10. Germline CDR1 reads SGDLS; CDR2 reads YYNGEE. CDR3 size: 15 residues. The CDR3 nucleotides read TGTGCCAGCAGCCCAGGACAGGTACTTGGCTATGGCTACACCTTC. It translates to CASSPGQVLGYGYTF.